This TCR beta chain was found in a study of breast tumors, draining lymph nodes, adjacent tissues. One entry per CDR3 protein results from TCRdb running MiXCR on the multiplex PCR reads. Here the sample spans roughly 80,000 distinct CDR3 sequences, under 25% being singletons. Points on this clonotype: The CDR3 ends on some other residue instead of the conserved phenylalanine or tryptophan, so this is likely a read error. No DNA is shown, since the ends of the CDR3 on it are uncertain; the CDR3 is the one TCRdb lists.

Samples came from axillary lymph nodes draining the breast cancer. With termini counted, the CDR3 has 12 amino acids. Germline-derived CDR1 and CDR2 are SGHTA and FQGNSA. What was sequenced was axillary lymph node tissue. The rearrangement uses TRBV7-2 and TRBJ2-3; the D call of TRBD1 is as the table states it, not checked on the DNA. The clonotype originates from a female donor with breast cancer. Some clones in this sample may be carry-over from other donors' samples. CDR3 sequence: CAGSPPGRTLVL.